The present TCR beta chain was sequenced within a study of cytomegalovirus exposure and HLA in healthy donors. Germline CDR1 reads SGHDN; CDR2 reads FVKESK. Trimming cost V 4 bases and J 4 bases, with 16 bases left between them. This CDR3 spans 16 amino acids. PCR used 60 Vbeta primers and 13 Jbeta primers. Data came from immunoSEQ multiplex PCR; TCRdb stores just in-frame clones and leaves some out. Of 150,000 to 200,000 clones listed, around 85% are singletons. On this clone: Its target is not known.

Findings and caveats of the study: Later analysis identified about 18,000 TCR beta sequences associated with HLA alleles, using a false discovery rate threshold of 0.05.

This sequence originates from a boy under 10 years old in good health and CMV-seronegative. The sequenced sample consisted of PBMCs. The V and J genes are TRBV14 and TRBJ1-4, with D possibly TRBD1 on 6 matching bases. The CDR3 sequence: CASSPKRRTVNEKLFF. The DNA of the CDR3 is TGTGCCAGCAGCCCTAAGAGGCGGACAGTTAATGAAAAACTGTTTTTT.